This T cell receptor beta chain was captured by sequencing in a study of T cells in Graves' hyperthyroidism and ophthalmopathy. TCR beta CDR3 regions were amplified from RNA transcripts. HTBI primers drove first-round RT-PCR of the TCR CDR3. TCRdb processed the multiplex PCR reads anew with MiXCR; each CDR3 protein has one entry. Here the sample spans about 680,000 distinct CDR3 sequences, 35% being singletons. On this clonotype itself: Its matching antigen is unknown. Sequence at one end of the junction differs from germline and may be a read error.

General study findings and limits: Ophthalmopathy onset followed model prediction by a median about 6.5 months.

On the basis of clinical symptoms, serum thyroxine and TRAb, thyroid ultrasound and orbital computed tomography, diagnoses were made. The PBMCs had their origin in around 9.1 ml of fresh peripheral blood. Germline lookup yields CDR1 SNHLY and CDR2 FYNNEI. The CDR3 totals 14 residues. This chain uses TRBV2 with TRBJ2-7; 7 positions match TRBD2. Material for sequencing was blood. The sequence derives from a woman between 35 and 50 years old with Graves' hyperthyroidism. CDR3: CASNLLGGAGEQHF. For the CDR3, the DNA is TGTGCCAGCAACCTACTAGGAGGGGCGGGAGAGCAGCACTTC.